Shown below are 16 T cell receptor beta chains from a single sample sequenced in a study of STAT5B mutations in CD4+ large granular lymphocyte leukemia (dated by TCRdb to between 2021 and 2023). The library was made by the immunoSEQ multiplex PCR assay. TCRdb limited this immuneACCESS table to in-frame rearrangements with V and J called. A share of clones is missing; checked studies link under half to unresolved V genes, and the rest is unexplained. The sample yields 30,000 to 35,000 clones; over 65% were counted once. The ten largest clones capture 2.5% to 3% of the sample. What was sequenced was CD4+ T cells from blood buffy coats. The receptor set was obtained from a human donor in good health.

This clone was observed a single time. The chain couples TRBV7-2 to TRBJ2-7; 8 nucleotides align to TRBD1. The CDR3 has 15 residues. After removal of 5 bases from V and 3 bases from J, the junction contained 9 bases not matched to a gene. CDR1 SGHTA and CDR2 FQGNSA come from the germline V gene. CDR3 residues: CASSASGTGFYEQYF. The CDR3 DNA follows: TGTGCCAGCAGCGCCTCCGGGACAGGATTCTACGAGCAGTACTTC.

In the case of this clone: Other DNA sequences in the same sample also yield this CDR3. The V gene is TRBV6-5, the J gene TRBJ1-2; D possibly corresponds to TRBD1 (6 bases). CDR1 and CDR2 from the germline V gene are MNHEY and SVGAGI. The CDR3 totals 13 residues. The V gene lost 7 bases and the J gene lost 2 bases, with 11 bases spanning the gap. The CDR3 loop is CASKGGTNYGYTF. The CDR3 DNA reads TGTGCCAGCAAGGGAGGGACAAACTATGGCTACACCTTC.

The V call is TRBV2, the J call TRBJ2-4, with 12 nucleotides matching TRBD1. Germline CDR1 is SNHLY and CDR2 is FYNNEI. The trim removed 6 bases at V and 2 bases at J, leaving 11 bases unmatched. This CDR3 contains 18 residues. CDR3 loop: CASSAGTGGVGTKNIQYF. For the CDR3, the DNA is TGTGCCAGCAGCGCCGGGACAGGGGGCGTTGGGACCAAAAACATTCAGTACTTC.

This clone was seen only a few times. The chain joins TRBV6-5 to TRBJ1-4; a possible D gene is TRBD1 (6 bases). V was shortened by 5 bases and J by 0 bases, with 10 bases between the two germline ends. Germline V gives CDR1 MNHEY, CDR2 SVGAGI. The CDR3 is 15 amino acids. The CDR3 here is CASSGDTPTNEKLFF. Written as DNA, the CDR3 is TGTGCCAGCAGTGGGGACACCCCAACTAATGAAAAACTGTTTTTT.

In this sample, this clone turned up a few times. The rearrangement uses TRBV28 and TRBJ2-7; 9 nucleotides align to TRBD1. CDR3 size: 12 residues. The V gene end was trimmed by 5 bases and the J gene end by 6 bases; junction bases not matched to a gene: 2. The germline V gene encodes CDR1 MDHEN and CDR2 SYDVKM. In DNA, the CDR3 is TGTGCCAGCAGTGGGACAGGGCCCGAGCAGTACTTC. It codes for CASSGTGPEQYF.

Only a few counts were recorded for this clone. V and J are TRBV4-2 and TRBJ2-7, with D unresolved. Germline CDR1 is LGHNA and CDR2 is YNFKEQ. CDR3 length: 13 residues. The V gene lost 0 bases and the J gene lost 3 bases, with 6 bases spanning the gap. This CDR3 reads CASSQDQNYEQYF. In DNA, the CDR3 is TGTGCCAGCAGCCAAGATCAGAACTACGAGCAGTACTTC.

This chain uses TRBV6-5 with TRBJ2-1; 9 positions match TRBD2. The germline gives CDR1 MNHEY, CDR2 SVGAGI. The CDR3 has 15 amino acids. V dropped 6 bases and J dropped 4; count of bases not matched to a gene: 7. Here the CDR3 DNA reads TGTGCCAGCAGGCCCCCTAGCGGGGTGTACAATGAGCAGTTCTTC. Protein sequence: CASRPPSGVYNEQFF.

CDR3 in amino acids: CAISPGKDGGYTF. In DNA, the CDR3 is TGTGCCATCAGTCCGGGGAAGGATGGTGGCTACACCTTC. V is TRBV10-3 and J is TRBJ1-2, with unresolved D. Germline V gives CDR1 ENHRY, CDR2 SYGVKD. This CDR3 region has 13 residues. The V end was cut by 5 bases, the J end by 7 bases, with 14 bases between.

This sequence joins TRBV7-2 and TRBJ2-2, with TRBD2 matching over 9 bases. The length of the CDR3 is 18 residues. V gave up 2 bases and J gave up 3 bases; unmatched junction bases: 10. Germline lookup yields CDR1 SGHTA and CDR2 FQGNSA. The CDR3 region has the DNA TGTGCCAGCAGCTTAAGAATGGTAGCGGGGGATGACACCGGGGAGCTGTTTTTT. Protein sequence: CASSLRMVAGDDTGELFF. Drawing the rest from reference TRBV7-2 and TRBJ2-2, the complete variable domain is GAGVSQSPSNKVTEKGKDVELRCDPISGHTALYWYRQSLGQGLEFLIYFQGNSAPDKSGLPSDRFSAERTGGSVSTLTIQRTQQEDSAVYLCASSLRMVAGDDTGELFFGEGSRLTVL.

This clone has a handful of counts. The CDR3 sequence: CASSQASAAGNPRETQYF. CDR3 nucleotide sequence: TGCGCCAGCAGCCAAGCTTCGGCAGCGGGGAACCCCCGGGAGACCCAGTACTTC. The chain has TRBV4-1 and TRBJ2-5; TRBD2 aligns across 7 bases. Germline V gene lookup returns CDR1 MGHRA and CDR2 YSYEKL. V shed 1 base, J shed 5 bases, and the junction held 16 bases outside the gene matches. There are 18 residues in the CDR3.

The J gene is TRBJ2-7, the V gene TRBV7-2; either TRBD1 or TRBD2 may fit D (5 bases each). The germline V gene has CDR1 SGHTA and CDR2 FQGNSA. V lost 1 base and J lost 4, with 11 bases in between. The CDR3 runs to 14 residues. This chain's CDR3 is CASSLVPGRYEQYF. The CDR3 coding sequence is TGTGCCAGCAGCTTAGTTCCAGGGAGATACGAGCAGTACTTC.

Only a few counts were recorded for this clone. The CDR3 here is CASSRPGGSSGNTIYF. In DNA, the CDR3 is TGTGCCAGCAGCCGCCCCGGGGGATCCTCTGGAAACACCATATATTTT. This chain links TRBV7-8 with TRBJ1-3; D may be TRBD1 (5 bases). Germline-derived CDR1 and CDR2 are SGHVS and FQNEAQ. The V end lost 5 bases, the J end lost 0 bases, and 14 bases lay between the germline ends. The CDR3 covers 16 residues.

The chain is built from TRBV5-1 and TRBJ2-2; D perhaps matches TRBD2 (5 bases). V was trimmed by 0 bases and J by 2 bases, leaving 11 bases between them. The CDR3 sequence is 16 residues long. Germline assignment: CDR1 SGHRS and CDR2 YFSETQ. The CDR3 region is CASSLAGLANTGELFF. CDR3 in DNA: TGCGCCAGCAGCTTGGCGGGCCTAGCCAACACCGGGGAGCTGTTTTTT.

The rearrangement joins TRBV6-7 to TRBJ1-1; no reliable D call. TRBV6-7 is identified as an open reading frame with a role that is uncertain. V lost 0 bases, J lost 5 bases, and 13 bases lay in between. The length of the CDR3 is 15 residues. This CDR3 reads CASSYSGNVETEAFF. The CDR3 coding sequence is TGTGCCAGCAGTTACTCAGGGAATGTGGAAACTGAAGCTTTCTTT.

The V and J genes are TRBV25-1 and TRBJ2-7, with 9 bases that match TRBD2. Germline V lookup: CDR1 MGHDK, CDR2 SYGVNS. V dropped 6 bases and J dropped 5; count of bases not matched to a gene: 11. The CDR3 is 15 amino acids. CDR3 residues: CASRLNGGGGNEQYF. CDR3 DNA: TGTGCCAGCAGGCTTAATGGCGGGGGGGGAAACGAGCAGTACTTC.

This chain joins TRBV25-1 and TRBJ2-5; no definite D call. This CDR3 spans 14 amino acids. V lost 3 bases, J lost 3 bases, and 11 bases lay in between. Germline V gives CDR1 MGHDK, CDR2 SYGVNS. The CDR3 protein is CASSDQVAKETQYF. CDR3 bases: TGTGCCAGCAGTGACCAAGTGGCCAAAGAGACCCAGTACTTC.